This TCR beta chain appears in the sequencing data of a study of blood T cell repertoires in COVID-19. Across the whole study: COVID-19 samples from acute and convalescent phases originated in the United States, Italy and Spain. PBMCs, B-cell-depleted T cells, or T cells provided the cDNA or gDNA that made up the material.

Per the authors' pipeline: Reference gene primer amplification yielded estimated nucleated cell counts. Assay: immunoSEQ multiplex PCR; the TCRdb copy retains only in-frame clones and omits some. The V and J calls and the clone size are those of that table, but D and trimming were determined from the DNA. This sample has roughly 79,000 clones, with around nine tenths found just once. The germline V gene encodes CDR1 MNHNS and CDR2 SASEGT. The length of the CDR3 is 15 residues. Trimming took off 1 base at V and 4 bases at J, with 11 bases between the two ends. The chain has TRBV6-1 and TRBJ2-1; no reliable D call. The source is a man aged 50 to 59 with active COVID-19. The source material was peripheral blood. In nucleotides, the CDR3 is TGTGCCAGCAGTGAAGAGTTGGCGGTTTACAATGAGCAGTTCTTC. Protein product: CASSEELAVYNEQFF.